This paragraph reports one T cell receptor (beta chain). The antigen remains undetermined. The authors prepared the TCRbeta library with unique molecular identifiers. TCRdb itself ran the PCR reads through MiXCR, one entry per CDR3 protein. The sample has 700,000 to 950,000 distinct CDR3 sequences; roughly 15% are singletons. Germline CDR1 reads SGHNT; CDR2 reads YYREEE (reference sequence). Germline trimming cut 5 bases from V and 4 bases from J; bases unmatched to any gene: 4. CDR3 length: 13 residues. These data originate in a study of T-cell reconstitution after alpha-beta-depleted transplantation in children. Study-wide points: T-cell counts and diversity at one year following transplant were attributed mainly to newly produced T cells. Some patients owed their high day-60 TCRbeta diversity to surviving recipient T cells and thymic progenitors.

This sequence joins TRBV5-4 and TRBJ1-2; 8 nucleotides agree with TRBD1. The source is a male patient younger than 18 who had a stem cell transplant for acute lymphoblastic leukemia, so the T cells may come from the graft donor. Here the sequenced sample was PBMCs, mostly from graft donor cells, taken 360 days after TCRalphabeta/CD19-depleted stem cell transplant. The CDR3 loop reads CASRLTGGYGYTF. DNA of the CDR3: TGTGCCAGCAGATTAACAGGGGGCTATGGCTACACCTTC.